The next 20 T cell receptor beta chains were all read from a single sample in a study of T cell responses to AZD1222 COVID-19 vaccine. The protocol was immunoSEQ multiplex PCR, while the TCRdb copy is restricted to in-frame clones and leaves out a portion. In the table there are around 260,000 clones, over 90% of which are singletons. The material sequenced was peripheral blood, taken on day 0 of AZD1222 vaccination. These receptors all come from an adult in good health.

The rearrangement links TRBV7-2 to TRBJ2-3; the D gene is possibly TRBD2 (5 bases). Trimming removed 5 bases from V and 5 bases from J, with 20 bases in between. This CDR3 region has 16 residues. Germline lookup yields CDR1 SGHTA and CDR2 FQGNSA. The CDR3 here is CASSPRGLHGRDTQYF. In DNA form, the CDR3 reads TGTGCCAGCAGCCCCCGAGGGCTACATGGGAGAGATACGCAGTATTTT.

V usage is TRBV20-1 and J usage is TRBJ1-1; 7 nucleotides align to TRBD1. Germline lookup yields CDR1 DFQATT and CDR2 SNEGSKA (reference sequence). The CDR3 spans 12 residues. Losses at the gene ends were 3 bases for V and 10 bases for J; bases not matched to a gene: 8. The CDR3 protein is CSASPGTVGAFF. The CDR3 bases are TGCAGTGCTAGTCCCGGGACAGTTGGAGCTTTCTTT.

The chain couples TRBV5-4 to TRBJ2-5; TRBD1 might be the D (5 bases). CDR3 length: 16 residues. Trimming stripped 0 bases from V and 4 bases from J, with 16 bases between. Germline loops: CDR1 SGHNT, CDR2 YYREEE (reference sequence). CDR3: CASSLGTPITRETQYF. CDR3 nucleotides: TGTGCCAGCAGCTTGGGGACACCCATAACCAGAGAGACCCAGTACTTC.

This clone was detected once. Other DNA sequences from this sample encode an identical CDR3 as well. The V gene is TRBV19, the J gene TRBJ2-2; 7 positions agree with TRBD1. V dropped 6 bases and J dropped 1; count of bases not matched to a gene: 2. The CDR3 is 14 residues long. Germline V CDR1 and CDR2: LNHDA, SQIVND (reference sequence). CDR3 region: CASRTGWNTGELFF. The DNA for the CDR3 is TGTGCCAGTAGGACAGGGTGGAACACCGGGGAGCTGTTTTTT.

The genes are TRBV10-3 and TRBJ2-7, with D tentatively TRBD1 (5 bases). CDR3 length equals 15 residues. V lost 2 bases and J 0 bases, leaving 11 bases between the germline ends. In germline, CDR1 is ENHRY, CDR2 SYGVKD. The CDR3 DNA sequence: TGTGCCATCAGTGAGATGGGGCAGGGCTCCTACGAGCAGTACTTC. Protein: CAISEMGQGSYEQYF.

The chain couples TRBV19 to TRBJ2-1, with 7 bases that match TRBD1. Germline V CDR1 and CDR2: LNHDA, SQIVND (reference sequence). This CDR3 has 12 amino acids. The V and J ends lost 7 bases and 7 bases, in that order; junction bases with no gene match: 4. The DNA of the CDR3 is TGTGCCAGTACGGGACAGAAAAATGAGCAGTTCTTC. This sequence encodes CASTGQKNEQFF.

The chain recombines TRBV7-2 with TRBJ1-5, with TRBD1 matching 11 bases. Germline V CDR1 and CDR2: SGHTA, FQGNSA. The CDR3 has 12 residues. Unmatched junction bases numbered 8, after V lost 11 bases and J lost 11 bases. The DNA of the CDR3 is TGTGCCTCCGGGACAGGGGGTATGGCCCAGCATTTT. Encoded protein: CASGTGGMAQHF.

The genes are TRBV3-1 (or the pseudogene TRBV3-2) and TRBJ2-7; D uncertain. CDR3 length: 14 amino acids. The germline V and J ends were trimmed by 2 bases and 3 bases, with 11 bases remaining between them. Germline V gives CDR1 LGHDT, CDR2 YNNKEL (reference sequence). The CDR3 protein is CASSQIDGYYEQYF. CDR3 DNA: TGTGCCAGCAGCCAAATCGACGGATACTACGAGCAGTACTTC.

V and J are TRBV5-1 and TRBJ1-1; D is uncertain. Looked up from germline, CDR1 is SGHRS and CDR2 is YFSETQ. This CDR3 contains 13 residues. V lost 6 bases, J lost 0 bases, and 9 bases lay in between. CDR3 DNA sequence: TGCGCCAGCAAGAACGGTATGAACACTGAAGCTTTCTTT. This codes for CASKNGMNTEAFF.

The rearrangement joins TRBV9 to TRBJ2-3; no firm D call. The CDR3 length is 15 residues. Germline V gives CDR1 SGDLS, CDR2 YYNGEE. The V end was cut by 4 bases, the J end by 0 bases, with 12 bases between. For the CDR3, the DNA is TGTGCCAGCAGCCCACCTACCTTTAGCACAGATACGCAGTATTTT. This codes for CASSPPTFSTDTQYF.

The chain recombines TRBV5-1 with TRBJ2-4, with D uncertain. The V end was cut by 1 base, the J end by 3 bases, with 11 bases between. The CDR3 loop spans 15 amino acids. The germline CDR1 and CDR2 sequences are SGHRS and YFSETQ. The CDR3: CASSLQASGKNIQYF. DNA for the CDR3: TGCGCCAGCAGCTTGCAAGCTTCCGGCAAAAACATTCAGTACTTC. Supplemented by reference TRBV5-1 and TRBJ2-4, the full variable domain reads KAGVTQTPRYLIKTRGQQVTLSCSPISGHRSVSWYQQTPGQGLQFLFEYFSETQRNKGNFPGRFSGRQFSNSRSEMNVSTLELGDSALYLCASSLQASGKNIQYFGAGTRLSVL.

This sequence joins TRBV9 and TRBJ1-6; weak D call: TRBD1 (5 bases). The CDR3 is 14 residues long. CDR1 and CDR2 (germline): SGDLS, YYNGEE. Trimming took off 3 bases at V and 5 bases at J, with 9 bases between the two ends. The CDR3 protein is CASSADRNNSPLHF. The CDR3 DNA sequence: TGTGCCAGCAGCGCCGACAGAAATAATTCACCCCTCCACTTT.

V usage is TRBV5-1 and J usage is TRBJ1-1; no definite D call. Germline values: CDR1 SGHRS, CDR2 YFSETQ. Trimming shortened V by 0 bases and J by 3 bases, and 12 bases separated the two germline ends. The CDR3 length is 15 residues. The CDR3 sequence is CASSLATGSDTEAFF. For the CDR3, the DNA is TGCGCCAGCAGCTTGGCCACGGGGTCGGACACTGAAGCTTTCTTT.

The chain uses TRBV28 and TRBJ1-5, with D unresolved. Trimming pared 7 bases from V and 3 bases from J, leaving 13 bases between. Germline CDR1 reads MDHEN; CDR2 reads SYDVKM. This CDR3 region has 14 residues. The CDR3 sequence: CASKISGYNQPQHF. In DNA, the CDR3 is TGTGCCAGCAAGATCTCAGGATACAATCAGCCCCAGCATTTT.

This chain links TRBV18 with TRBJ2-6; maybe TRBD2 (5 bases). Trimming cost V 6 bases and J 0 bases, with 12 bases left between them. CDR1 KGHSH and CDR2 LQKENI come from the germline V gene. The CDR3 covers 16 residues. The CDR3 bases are TGTGCCAGCTCCCTATTAACTAGCTCTGGGGCCAACGTCCTGACTTTC. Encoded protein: CASSLLTSSGANVLTF.

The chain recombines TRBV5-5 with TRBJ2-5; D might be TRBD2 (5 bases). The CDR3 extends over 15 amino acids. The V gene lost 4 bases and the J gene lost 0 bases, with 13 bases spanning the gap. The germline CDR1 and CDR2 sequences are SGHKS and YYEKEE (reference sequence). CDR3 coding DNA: TGTGCCAGCAGCATAACTAGTACTTACCAAGAGACCCAGTACTTC. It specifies CASSITSTYQETQYF.

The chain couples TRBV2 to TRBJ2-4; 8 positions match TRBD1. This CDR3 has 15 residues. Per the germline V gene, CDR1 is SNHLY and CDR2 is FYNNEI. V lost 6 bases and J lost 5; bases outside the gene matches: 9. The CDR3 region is CASSDTGTGQNIQYF. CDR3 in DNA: TGTGCCAGCAGCGATACCGGGACAGGCCAAAACATTCAGTACTTC.

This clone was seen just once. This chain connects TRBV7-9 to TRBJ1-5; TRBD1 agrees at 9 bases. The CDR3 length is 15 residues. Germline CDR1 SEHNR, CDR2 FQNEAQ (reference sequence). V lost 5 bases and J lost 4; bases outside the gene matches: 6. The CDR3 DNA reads TGTGCCAGCAGCCCGGACAGGGGACGGAATCAGCCCCAGCATTTT. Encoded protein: CASSPDRGRNQPQHF.

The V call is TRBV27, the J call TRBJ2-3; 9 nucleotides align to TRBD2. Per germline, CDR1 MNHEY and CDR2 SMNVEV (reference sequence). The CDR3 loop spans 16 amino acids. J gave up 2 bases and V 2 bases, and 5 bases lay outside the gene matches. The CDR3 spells CASSLERLAATDTQYF. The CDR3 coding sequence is TGTGCCAGCAGTTTAGAGAGACTAGCGGCCACAGATACGCAGTATTTT.

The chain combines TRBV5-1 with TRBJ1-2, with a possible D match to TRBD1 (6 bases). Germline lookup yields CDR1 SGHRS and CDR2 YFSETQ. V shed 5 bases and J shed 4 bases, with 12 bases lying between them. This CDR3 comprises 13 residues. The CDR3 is CASSPGQIYGYTF. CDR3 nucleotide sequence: TGCGCCAGCAGTCCGGGACAAATCTATGGCTACACCTTC. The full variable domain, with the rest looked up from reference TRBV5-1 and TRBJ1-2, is KAGVTQTPRYLIKTRGQQVTLSCSPISGHRSVSWYQQTPGQGLQFLFEYFSETQRNKGNFPGRFSGRQFSNSRSEMNVSTLELGDSALYLCASSPGQIYGYTFGSGTRLTVV.